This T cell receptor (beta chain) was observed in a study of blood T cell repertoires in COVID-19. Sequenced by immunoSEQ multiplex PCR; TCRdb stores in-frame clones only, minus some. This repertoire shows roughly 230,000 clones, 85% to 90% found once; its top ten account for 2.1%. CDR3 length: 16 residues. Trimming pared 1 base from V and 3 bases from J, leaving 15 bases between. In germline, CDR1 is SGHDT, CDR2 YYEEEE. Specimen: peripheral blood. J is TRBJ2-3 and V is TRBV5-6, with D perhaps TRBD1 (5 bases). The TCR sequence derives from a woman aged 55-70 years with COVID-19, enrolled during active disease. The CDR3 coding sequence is TGTGCCAGCAGCTTGTATTTTGGACAAGGAACAGATACGCAGTATTTT. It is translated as CASSLYFGQGTDTQYF.